These 21 T cell receptor beta chains were all obtained from the same sample, sequenced in a study of beta chain features in type 1 diabetes. General observations from the study: All four CD4+ subsets of Type 1 diabetes patients contained TCRB CDR3s that were moderately but significantly shorter.

These receptors' targets are unknown. Of the isolated RNA, all was reverse transcribed, and so the sequenced material was expressed TCRB transcripts. Clones were sequenced by immunoSEQ multiplex PCR, and TCRdb holds only the in-frame ones, with some missing. Seen here are about 650,000 clones, roughly an eighth observed once, and the top ten hold more than 0.1%. Source material: naive CD4+ T cells from blood. The receptors here all came from a man aged 25 to 40 with type 1 diabetes.

The chain uses TRBV5-1 and TRBJ1-2; no clear D. Germline V gene sequence: CDR1 SGHRS, CDR2 YFSETQ. V lost 0 bases and J 0 bases, leaving 6 bases between the germline ends. The CDR3 length is 14 residues. DNA of the CDR3: TGCGCCAGCAGCTTGGGGGCGGCTAACTATGGCTACACCTTC. Protein: CASSLGAANYGYTF. Looking up the rest from reference TRBV5-1 and TRBJ1-2 gives the full variable domain: KAGVTQTPRYLIKTRGQQVTLSCSPISGHRSVSWYQQTPGQGLQFLFEYFSETQRNKGNFPGRFSGRQFSNSRSEMNVSTLELGDSALYLCASSLGAANYGYTFGSGTRLTVV.

This clone came up a few times. The chain uses TRBV2 and TRBJ1-3; D not resolved. Trimming removed 4 bases at V and 0 bases at J, with 4 bases between. CDR3 size: 13 residues. The V gene's germline CDR1 is SNHLY and CDR2 FYNNEI. CDR3 DNA: TGTGCCAGCAGTGTAGTCTCTGGAAACACCATATATTTT. Translation: CASSVVSGNTIYF. The full variable domain, in which reference TRBV2 and TRBJ1-3 provide the parts outside the CDR3, is EPEVTQTPSHQVTQMGQEVILRCVPISNHLYFYWYRQILGQKVEFLVSFYNNEISEKSEIFDDQFSVERPDGSNFTLKIRSTKLEDSAMYFCASSVVSGNTIYFGEGSWLTVV.

This clone has a handful of counts. The chain uses TRBV5-1 and TRBJ2-3, with TRBD1 identical over 8 bases. The V gene's germline CDR1 is SGHRS and CDR2 YFSETQ. After removal of 4 bases from V and 4 bases from J, the junction contained 5 bases not matched to a gene. The CDR3 loop spans 14 amino acids. The CDR3 region is CASSQQGGADTQYF. The DNA of the CDR3 is TGCGCCAGCAGCCAACAGGGGGGCGCAGATACGCAGTATTTT. Variable domain in full (rest from reference TRBV5-1 and TRBJ2-3): KAGVTQTPRYLIKTRGQQVTLSCSPISGHRSVSWYQQTPGQGLQFLFEYFSETQRNKGNFPGRFSGRQFSNSRSEMNVSTLELGDSALYLCASSQQGGADTQYFGPGTRLTVL.

This clone appeared a few times. In nucleotides, the CDR3 is TGTGCCATCGCCCTCGATCTGCCGGGCATTCAGTACTTC. It translates to CAIALDLPGIQYF. The V call is TRBV28, the J call TRBJ2-4; D is undetermined. Germline CDR1 MDHEN, CDR2 SYDVKM. Trimming stripped 10 bases from V and 9 bases from J, with 19 bases between. This CDR3 is built from 13 residues.

This chain links TRBV30 with TRBJ1-5; unclear D gene. Trimming cost V 0 bases and J 9 bases, with 15 bases left between them. CDR3 length equals 14 residues. Per germline, CDR1 GTSNPN and CDR2 SVGIG (reference sequence). The CDR3 DNA is TGTGCCTGGAGTGTACCCTCGGCTATATGGCCCCAGCATTTT. It is translated as CAWSVPSAIWPQHF. The full variable domain, in which reference TRBV30 and TRBJ1-5 provide the parts outside the CDR3, is SQTIHQWPATLVQPVGSPLSLECTVEGTSNPNLYWYRQAAGRGLQLLFYSVGIGQISSEVPQNLSASRPQDRQFILSSKKLLLSDSGFYLCAWSVPSAIWPQHFGDGTRLSIL.

In DNA, the CDR3 is TGCGCCAGCAGCTTAGACACAACCTCGCCCTTCTTC. Protein product: CASSLDTTSPFF. The gene calls are TRBV5-1 and TRBJ2-1, with D unresolved. The CDR3 is made up of 12 amino acids. Germline V gene lookup returns CDR1 SGHRS and CDR2 YFSETQ. V lost 2 bases and J 16 bases, leaving 16 bases between the germline ends.

J is TRBJ2-7 and V is TRBV5-1; D is uncertain. Trimming shortened V by 0 bases and J by 2 bases, and 9 bases separated the two germline ends. The CDR3 is 14 amino acids. Per the germline V gene, CDR1 is SGHRS and CDR2 is YFSETQ. The CDR3 bases are TGCGCCAGCAGCTTGGGCAGCCGACCCTACGAGCAGTACTTC. It encodes CASSLGSRPYEQYF. Full variable domain (outside the CDR3, taken from reference TRBV5-1 and TRBJ2-7): KAGVTQTPRYLIKTRGQQVTLSCSPISGHRSVSWYQQTPGQGLQFLFEYFSETQRNKGNFPGRFSGRQFSNSRSEMNVSTLELGDSALYLCASSLGSRPYEQYFGPGTRLTVT.

V gene TRBV29-1 combines with J gene TRBJ2-6; 13 bases fit TRBD2. The germline CDR1 and CDR2 sequences are SQVTM and ANQGSEA. The CDR3 has 16 amino acids. V shed 6 bases, J shed 0 bases, and the junction held 2 bases outside the gene matches. The CDR3 loop is CSVGTSGNSGANVLTF. CDR3 nucleotides: TGCAGCGTCGGGACTAGCGGGAACTCTGGGGCCAACGTCCTGACTTTC.

This clone turned up a few times. The chain couples TRBV7-2 to TRBJ2-7, with 12 nucleotides matching TRBD2. V shed 5 bases and J 0 bases; nucleotides not matched to a gene: 5. Germline-derived CDR1 and CDR2 are SGHTA and FQGNSA. The CDR3 loop spans 16 amino acids. The CDR3 coding sequence is TGTGCCAGCAGCACCCAGGGACTAGCGGGCTCCTACGAGCAGTACTTC. Translating it yields CASSTQGLAGSYEQYF.

This clone was observed a few times. This chain links TRBV2 with TRBJ2-3, with TRBD2 matching 7 bases. The CDR3 sequence is 15 residues long. Germline V gives CDR1 SNHLY, CDR2 FYNNEI. J gave up 6 bases and V 5 bases, and 11 bases lay outside the gene matches. As DNA, the CDR3 is TGTGCCAGCAGTACCTACGGGATGGGGGGGGATACGCAGTATTTT. Protein: CASSTYGMGGDTQYF.

V and J are TRBV6-5 and TRBJ1-5; a weak D match, TRBD1 (5 bases). Germline lookup yields CDR1 MNHEY and CDR2 SVGAGI. The V gene lost 0 bases and the J gene lost 0 bases, with 6 bases spanning the gap. The CDR3 runs 15 residues. CDR3 loop: CASSYSTDSNQPQHF. The CDR3 region has the DNA TGTGCCAGCAGTTACTCGACAGATAGCAATCAGCCCCAGCATTTT.

This clone was found a few times. The genes are TRBV10-3 and TRBJ1-1; D not resolved. This CDR3 contains 13 residues. Germline V CDR1 and CDR2: ENHRY, SYGVKD. Trimming shortened V by 2 bases and J by 2 bases, and 6 bases separated the two germline ends. The CDR3 loop reads CAISEGINTEAFF. In DNA form, the CDR3 reads TGTGCCATCAGTGAGGGTATAAACACTGAAGCTTTCTTT.

This sequence joins TRBV4-3 and TRBJ2-3; D is ambiguous. V was cut by 3 bases and J by 4 bases, with 23 bases left in between. This CDR3 is 18 amino acids long. Germline V lookup: CDR1 LGHNA, CDR2 YSLEER. The CDR3 protein is CASSHLVRTPTSADTQYF. In DNA form, the CDR3 reads TGCGCCAGCAGCCACTTGGTCCGGACGCCGACCTCAGCAGATACGCAGTATTTT.

This clone was detected a few times. J is TRBJ2-3 and V is TRBV27; 7 nucleotides line up with TRBD2. The junction had 5 bases not matched to a gene; V was cut back by 6 bases and J by 2 bases. Germline CDR1 and CDR2: MNHEY and SMNVEV (reference sequence). CDR3 length equals 14 residues. In nucleotides, the CDR3 is TGTGCCAGCAGGGGACTATCTCTCACAGATACGCAGTATTTT. This codes for CASRGLSLTDTQYF.

The J gene is TRBJ2-7, the V gene TRBV7-2; 9 bases map to TRBD1. Trimming removed 4 bases from V and 3 bases from J; junction bases left unmatched: 7. CDR1 and CDR2 (germline): SGHTA, FQGNSA. The CDR3 has 15 amino acids. The CDR3 coding sequence is TGTGCCAGCAGCTCAGGACAGGGGATCTACTACGAGCAGTACTTC. The encoded protein is CASSSGQGIYYEQYF.

V and J are TRBV5-6 and TRBJ2-7; a possible D gene is TRBD2 (6 bases). The germline V and J ends were trimmed by 4 bases and 0 bases, with 11 bases remaining between them. Looked up from germline, CDR1 is SGHDT and CDR2 is YYEEEE. CDR3 length equals 14 residues. CDR3 sequence reads: CASSRSGLSYEQYF. The CDR3 DNA reads as TGTGCCAGCAGCCGGAGCGGGCTCTCCTACGAGCAGTACTTC.

The rearrangement uses TRBV19 and TRBJ1-5; D gene ambiguous. Trimming took 3 bases from V and 0 from J, leaving 6 bases between them. Germline V CDR1 and CDR2: LNHDA, SQIVND (reference sequence). CDR3 length equals 14 residues. The CDR3 DNA follows: TGTGCCAGTAGTATGTCAGGTAGCAATCAGCCCCAGCATTTT. Amino acids: CASSMSGSNQPQHF.

In this sample, this clone turned up a few times. The chain couples TRBV19 to TRBJ2-5; tentatively, D is TRBD1 (6 bases). From germline, CDR1 is LNHDA and CDR2 SQIVND (reference sequence). The CDR3 totals 12 residues. With 4 bases removed from V and 3 bases from J, the gap between germline ends came to 6 bases. The CDR3 DNA reads TGTGCCAGTAGTAAGGGGGAAGAGACCCAGTACTTC. Translation: CASSKGEETQYF.

This clone was observed a few times. The CDR3 region is CASSFAQGYNSPLHF. CDR3 coding DNA: TGTGCCAGCAGCTTCGCCCAGGGCTATAATTCACCCCTCCACTTT. The chain recombines TRBV7-2 with TRBJ1-6; D possibly corresponds to TRBD1 (5 bases). The germline CDR1 and CDR2 sequences are SGHTA and FQGNSA. The V and J ends lost 3 bases and 3 bases respectively, with 9 bases between them. The CDR3 spans 15 residues.

This clone was counted between two and nine times. The chain employs TRBV11-3 and TRBJ2-5; 9 nucleotides line up with TRBD2. Trimming took 7 bases from V and 7 from J; bases not matched to a gene: 19. Per the germline V gene, CDR1 is SGHNT and CDR2 is YENEEA. CDR3 length: 17 amino acids. The CDR3 bases are TGTGCCAGCAATCCTCAAGGCTCTAGCGGGGTCTTCGGGACCCAGTACTTC. Amino acids: CASNPQGSSGVFGTQYF.

This clone was detected a few times. The sample has other DNA sequences that encode this CDR3 too. The chain uses TRBV2 and TRBJ2-7, with D possibly matching TRBD1 (5 bases). V was pared by 4 bases and J by 6 bases, with 7 bases between. The V gene's germline CDR1 is SNHLY and CDR2 FYNNEI. The CDR3 totals 11 residues. CDR3 DNA: TGTGCCAGCAGTGCAGGGTCCGAGCAGTACTTC. It is translated as CASSAGSEQYF.